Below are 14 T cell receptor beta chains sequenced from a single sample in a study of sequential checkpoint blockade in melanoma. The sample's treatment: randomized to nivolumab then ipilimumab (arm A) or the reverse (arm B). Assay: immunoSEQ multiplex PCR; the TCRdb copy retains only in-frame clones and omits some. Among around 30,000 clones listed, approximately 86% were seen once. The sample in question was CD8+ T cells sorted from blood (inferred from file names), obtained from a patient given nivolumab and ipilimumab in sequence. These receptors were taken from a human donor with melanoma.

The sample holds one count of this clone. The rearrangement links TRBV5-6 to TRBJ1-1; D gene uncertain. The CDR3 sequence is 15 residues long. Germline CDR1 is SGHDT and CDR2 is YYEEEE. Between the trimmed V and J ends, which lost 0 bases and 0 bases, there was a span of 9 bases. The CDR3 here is CASSLAGIMNTEAFF. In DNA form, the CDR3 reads TGTGCCAGCAGCTTGGCCGGTATAATGAACACTGAAGCTTTCTTT.

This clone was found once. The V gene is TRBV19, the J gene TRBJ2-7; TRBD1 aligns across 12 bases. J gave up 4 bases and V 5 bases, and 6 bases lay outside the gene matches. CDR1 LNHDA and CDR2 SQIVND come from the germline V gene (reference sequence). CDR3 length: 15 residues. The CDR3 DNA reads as TGTGCCAGTAGTCACCGGGACAGGGGGCGATACGAGCAGTACTTC. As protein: CASSHRDRGRYEQYF.

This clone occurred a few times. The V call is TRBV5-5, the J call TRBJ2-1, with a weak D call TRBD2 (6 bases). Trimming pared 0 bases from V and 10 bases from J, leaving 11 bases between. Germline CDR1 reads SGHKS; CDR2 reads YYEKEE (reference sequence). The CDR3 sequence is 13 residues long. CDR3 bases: TGTGCCAGCAGCTTGGATCTTCTAGCGGAGCAGTTCTTC. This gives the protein CASSLDLLAEQFF.

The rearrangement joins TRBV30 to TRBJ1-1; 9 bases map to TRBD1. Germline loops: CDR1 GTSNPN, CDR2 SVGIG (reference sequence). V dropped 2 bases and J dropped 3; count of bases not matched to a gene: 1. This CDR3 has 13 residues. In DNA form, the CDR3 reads TGTGCCTGGAGTACAGGGGGCCACACTGAAGCTTTCTTT. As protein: CAWSTGGHTEAFF. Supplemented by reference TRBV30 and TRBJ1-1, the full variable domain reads SQTIHQWPATLVQPVGSPLSLECTVEGTSNPNLYWYRQAAGRGLQLLFYSVGIGQISSEVPQNLSASRPQDRQFILSSKKLLLSDSGFYLCAWSTGGHTEAFFGQGTRLTVV.

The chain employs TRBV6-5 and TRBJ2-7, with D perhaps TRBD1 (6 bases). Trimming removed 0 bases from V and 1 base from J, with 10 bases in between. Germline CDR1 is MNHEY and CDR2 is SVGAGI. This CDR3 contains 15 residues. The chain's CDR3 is CASSYSKQGSYEQYF. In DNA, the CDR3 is TGTGCCAGCAGTTACTCGAAACAGGGATCCTACGAGCAGTACTTC.

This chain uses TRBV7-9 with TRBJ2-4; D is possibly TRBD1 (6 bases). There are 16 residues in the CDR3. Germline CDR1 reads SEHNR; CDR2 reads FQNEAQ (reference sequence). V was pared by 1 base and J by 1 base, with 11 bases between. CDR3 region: CASSLGGGLAKNIQYF. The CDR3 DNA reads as TGTGCCAGCAGCTTAGGTGGGGGCTTGGCCAAAAACATTCAGTACTTC.

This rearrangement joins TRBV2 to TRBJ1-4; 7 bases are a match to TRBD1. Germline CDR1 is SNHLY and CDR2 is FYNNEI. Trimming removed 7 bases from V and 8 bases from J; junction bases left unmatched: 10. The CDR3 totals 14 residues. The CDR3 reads CASTTGVLREKLFF. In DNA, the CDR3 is TGTGCCAGCACAACAGGGGTATTACGAGAAAAACTGTTTTTT.

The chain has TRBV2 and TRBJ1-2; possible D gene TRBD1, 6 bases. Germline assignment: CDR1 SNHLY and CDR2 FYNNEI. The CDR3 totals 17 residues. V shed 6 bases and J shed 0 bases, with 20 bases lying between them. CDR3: CASRGWGGPEANYGYTF. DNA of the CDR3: TGTGCCAGCAGGGGGTGGGGGGGGCCGGAAGCTAACTATGGCTACACCTTC.

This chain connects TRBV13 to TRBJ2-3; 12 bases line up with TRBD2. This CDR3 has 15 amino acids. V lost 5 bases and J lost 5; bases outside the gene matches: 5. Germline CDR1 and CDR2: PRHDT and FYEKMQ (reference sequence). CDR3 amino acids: CASSPTLAGGDTQYF. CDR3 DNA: TGTGCCAGCAGCCCCACACTAGCGGGGGGAGATACGCAGTATTTT.

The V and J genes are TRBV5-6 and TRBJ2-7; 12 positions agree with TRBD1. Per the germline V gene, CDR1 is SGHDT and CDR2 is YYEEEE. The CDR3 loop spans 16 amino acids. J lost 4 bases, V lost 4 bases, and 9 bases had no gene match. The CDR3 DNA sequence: TGTGCCAGCAGCCCCGCCGGGACAGGGGGCGAATACGAGCAGTACTTC. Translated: CASSPAGTGGEYEQYF. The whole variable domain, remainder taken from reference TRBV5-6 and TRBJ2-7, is DAGVTQSPTHLIKTRGQQVTLRCSPKSGHDTVSWYQQALGQGPQFIFQYYEEEERQRGNFPDRFSGHQFPNYSSELNVNALLLGDSALYLCASSPAGTGGEYEQYFGPGTRLTVT.

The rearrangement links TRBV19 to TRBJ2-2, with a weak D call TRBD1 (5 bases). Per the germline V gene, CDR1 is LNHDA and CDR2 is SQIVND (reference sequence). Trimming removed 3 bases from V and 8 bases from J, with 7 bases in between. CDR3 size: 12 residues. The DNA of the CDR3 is TGTGCCAGTAGTATTCCAGGGGGGGAGCTGTTTTTT. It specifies CASSIPGGELFF.

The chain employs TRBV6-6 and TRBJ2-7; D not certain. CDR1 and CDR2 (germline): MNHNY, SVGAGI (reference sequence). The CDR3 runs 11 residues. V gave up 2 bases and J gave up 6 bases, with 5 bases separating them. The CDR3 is CASSYRLEQYF. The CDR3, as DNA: TGTGCCAGCAGTTACCGTCTCGAGCAGTACTTC.

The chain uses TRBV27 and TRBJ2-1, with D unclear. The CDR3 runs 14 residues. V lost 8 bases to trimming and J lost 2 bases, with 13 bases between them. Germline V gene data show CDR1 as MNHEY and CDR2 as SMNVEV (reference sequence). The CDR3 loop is CASAPGRPYNEQFF. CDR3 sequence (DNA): TGTGCCAGCGCACCAGGTAGGCCCTACAATGAGCAGTTCTTC.

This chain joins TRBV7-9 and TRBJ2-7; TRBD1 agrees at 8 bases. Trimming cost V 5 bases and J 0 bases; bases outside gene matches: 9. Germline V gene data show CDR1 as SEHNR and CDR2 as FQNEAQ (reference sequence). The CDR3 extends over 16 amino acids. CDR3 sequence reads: CASSGKDRASSYEQYF. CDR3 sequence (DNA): TGTGCCAGCAGCGGAAAGGACAGGGCAAGCTCCTACGAGCAGTACTTC.